This T cell receptor beta chain was recovered during a study of blood T cell repertoires in COVID-19. Study overall: From the United States, Italy and Spain came samples of acute and convalescent COVID-19. T cells, B-cell-depleted T cells, or PBMCs supplied cDNA or gDNA.

The table came from immunoSEQ multiplex PCR; TCRdb's copy has only in-frame clones and leaves some out. The table records 300,000 or so clones, roughly 90% of them present only once. Seattle participants joined during active infection and were tracked over time. Germline V gives CDR1 MNHNS, CDR2 SASEGT. The CDR3 is 16 residues long. This clone came up once. One end of the junction does not line up with germline, which may come from a read error. This sequence originates from a woman aged 25 to 45 with COVID-19, enrolled during active disease. The sample consisted of peripheral blood. The V and J genes are TRBV6-1 and TRBJ1-2, with D maybe TRBD1 (5 bases). The CDR3: CASSEVRKPRGRDLAF. CDR3 nucleotide sequence: TGTGCCAGCAGTGAAGTTCGAAAACCGCGTGGGAGGGACTTGGCCTTC.